This T cell receptor beta chain was identified in a study of cytomegalovirus exposure and HLA in healthy donors. About this clone: Its specificity is unknown.

Trimming took 3 bases from V and 0 from J, leaving 9 bases between them. This CDR3 has 14 residues. Germline lookup yields CDR1 GTSNPN and CDR2 SVGIG (reference sequence). General study results and limits: Using the classifier, cytomegalovirus status was reportedly diagnosed with high specificity and sensitivity. Prediction of most subjects' HLA-A and HLA-B alleles by TCR beta sequences was reportedly accurate. Associated with cytomegalovirus, according to the listing, were some 150 TCR beta chains.

The study ran its PCR with 60 Vbeta and 13 Jbeta primers. Libraries were prepared by immunoSEQ multiplex PCR; TCRdb keeps only in-frame clonotypes and omits some of them. The data contain about 140,000 clones, more than 75% of them singletons. Sequenced sample: PBMCs. V usage is TRBV30 and J usage is TRBJ1-3; D ambiguous. The TCR comes from a woman in her forties or fifties in good health and CMV-seropositive. The chain's CDR3 is CAWSPQVSGNTIYF. CDR3 DNA: TGTGCCTGGAGCCCTCAGGTCTCTGGAAACACCATATATTTT.